This T cell receptor beta chain is from a study of breast tumors, draining lymph nodes, adjacent tissues. Axillary draining lymph nodes of breast cancer patients supplied the node samples. V gave up 0 bases and J gave up 4 bases, with 8 bases separating them. Looked up from germline, CDR1 is SGHNT and CDR2 is YYREEE (reference sequence). This CDR3 is 13 amino acids long. This clonotype was observed at least ten times. TCRdb re-derived calls from the multiplex PCR reads in MiXCR, one entry per CDR3 protein. This table holds some 100,000 distinct CDR3 sequences, about 20% found once. The clonotype comes from a female donor with breast cancer. Some clones in this sample may be carry-over from other donors' samples. The sample comprised axillary lymph node tissue. The rearrangement uses TRBV5-4 and TRBJ2-7, with D possibly matching TRBD1 (5 bases). The CDR3 DNA reads TGTGCCAGCAGCTTGGCGCAGGGTTACGAGCAGTACTTC. It codes for CASSLAQGYEQYF.